Listed below are T cell receptor beta chains from one sample, sequenced in a study of T cell repertoires in cytomegalovirus infection. TCRdb recomputed calls from the reads with MiXCR, one row per CDR3 protein. The sample has approximately 76,000 distinct CDR3 sequences, roughly 3.7% seen once. The sequenced sample was PBMCs. Receptor source: a human donor in good health (CMV status not recorded). Some clones in this sample may be carry-over from other donors' samples. The CDR3 runs from the conserved cysteine through the conserved F or W. D genes are given only for firm matches. Size tells how often a clone was seen (once, few, many) or the class of an expanded clone, and some rows leave it out.

TRBJ1-6 | . | TRBV10-3 | many | TGTGCCATCAGTGTAGGACAGCGGGCAAATTCACCCCTCCACTTT | CAISVGQRANSPLHF
TRBJ2-1 | TRBD2 | TRBV7-6 | many | TGTGCCAGCAGCCCAAGAAGCGGGGACTCCTACAATGAGCAGTTCTTC | CASSPRSGDSYNEQFF
TRBJ2-5 | . | TRBV28 | many | TGTGCCAGCAGTTTGCCCGGGACACTCAGAGAGACCCAGTACTTC | CASSLPGTLRETQYF
TRBJ2-3 | . | TRBV6-6 | many | TGTGCCAGCAGTTACTCGGGTCCAGATACGCAGTATTTT | CASSYSGPDTQYF
TRBJ1-5 | . | TRBV30 | many | TGTGCCTGGAGTTTCGGGACATACAATCAGCCCCAGCATTTT | CAWSFGTYNQPQHF
TRBJ1-2 | . | TRBV6-2/TRBV6-3 | many | TGTGCCAGCACCTTAGTTCGCGGGGCGAGGGCCTATGGCTACACCTTC | CASTLVRGARAYGYTF
TRBJ1-4 | . | TRBV5-1 | many | TGCGCCAGCAGCTTGGGTGCGGGCCCGAATGAAAAACTGTTTTTT | CASSLGAGPNEKLFF
TRBJ1-5 | TRBD1 | TRBV6-2/TRBV6-3 | . | TGTGCCAGCAGTTATCCCGGTAGGACAGGGATGAATCAGCCCCAGCATTTT | CASSYPGRTGMNQPQHF
TRBJ2-4 | . | TRBV6-5 | many | TGTGCCAGCTCTTATGGGGGGCAGGCAAACATTCAGTACTTC | CASSYGGQANIQYF
TRBJ2-2 | . | TRBV6-2/TRBV6-3 | many | TGTGCCAGCACCTCAAGAGGTTCCGGGGAGCTGTTTTTT | CASTSRGSGELFF
TRBJ1-1 | TRBD1 | TRBV7-2 | many | TGTGCCAGCAGCCGACAGGGAGGGTGGGACACTGAAGCTTTCTTT | CASSRQGGWDTEAFF
TRBJ2-4 | TRBD1 | TRBV28 | many | TGTGCCAGCAGACTCCAGGGGGTGGACATTCAGTACTTC | CASRLQGVDIQYF
TRBJ2-1 | . | TRBV7-3 | many | TGTGCCAGCAGCCTCAGAAACAATGAGCAGTTCTTC | CASSLRNNEQFF
TRBJ1-5 | . | TRBV10-3 | many | TGTGCCATCAGTGAGTCGAGTCAGGGAGGTCAGCCCCAGCATTTT | CAISESSQGGQPQHF
TRBJ1-2 | . | TRBV7-9 | many | TGTGCCAGCAGCCAGCGATCCTCGGCAGGGCGAGGAGGCTACACCTTC | CASSQRSSAGRGGYTF
TRBJ2-5 | . | TRBV7-8 | many | TGTGCCAGCAGCTCCCCCAGTGTCATCCAGTACTTC | CASSSPSVIQYF
TRBJ2-7 | . | TRBV6-6 | many | TGTGCCAGCAGTTCCACCGCCAGGACCATCGGTGAGCAGTACTTC | CASSSTARTIGEQYF
TRBJ2-3 | . | TRBV7-6 | many | TGTGCCAGCAGCTTAGGGCAGGGGAAGATCGGCACAGATACGCAGTATTTT | CASSLGQGKIGTDTQYF
TRBJ2-7 | . | TRBV11-2 | many | TGTGCCAGCAGCTTAGTTTTCGAAGGCTCCTACGAGCAGTACTTC | CASSLVFEGSYEQYF
TRBJ2-5 | . | TRBV7-2 | many | TGTGCCAGCAGCTTCAATCGGGGATCCCAAGAGACCCAGTACTTC | CASSFNRGSQETQYF
TRBJ1-2 | . | TRBV4-1 | many | TGCGCCAGCAGCCAAGCCAACAGGGACCTTAACTATGGCTACACCTTC | CASSQANRDLNYGYTF
TRBJ2-3 | TRBD2 | TRBV7-9 | many | TGTGCCAGCAGCTTAAGCGCAGCGGGGGTTGGAGATACGCAGTATTTT | CASSLSAAGVGDTQYF
TRBJ1-5 | TRBD1 | TRBV20-1 | many | TGCAGTGCTAGCCAGGGGGCCAGCAGCAATCAGCCCCAGCATTTT | CSASQGASSNQPQHF
TRBJ2-3 | . | TRBV7-6 | many | TGTGCCAGCAGCTTAGGTTTGACAGTGAGCACAGATACGCAGTATTTT | CASSLGLTVSTDTQYF
TRBJ1-3 | . | TRBV13 | many | TGTGCTACACAGCCGGGCTCTGGAAACACCATATATTTT | CATQPGSGNTIYF
TRBJ2-6 | . | TRBV6-2/TRBV6-3 | many | TGTGCCGGCAGCTCTGGGGCCAACGTCCTGACTTTC | CAGSSGANVLTF
TRBJ1-1 | . | TRBV5-1 | many | TGCGCCAGCAGTCCAGGTAGGATGAACACTGAAGCTTTCTTT | CASSPGRMNTEAFF
TRBJ2-3 | . | TRBV12-3/TRBV12-4 | many | TGTGCCAGCAGTTCCAGGGGTTCGGGCACAGATACGCAGTATTTT | CASSSRGSGTDTQYF
TRBJ2-3 | . | TRBV5-4 | few | TGTGCCAGCGGATCCCCCCGACTCGATACGCAGTATTTT | CASGSPRLDTQYF
TRBJ1-1 | . | TRBV6-5 | many | TGTGCCAGCAGTCTCCAGGGAATAAACACTGAAGCTTTCTTT | CASSLQGINTEAFF
TRBJ1-2 | TRBD1 | TRBV7-2 | many | TGTGCCAGCAGCTTCGACAGGGAGGGTGGCTACACCTTC | CASSFDREGGYTF
TRBJ1-1 | . | TRBV12-3/TRBV12-4 | many | TGTGCCAGCAGATTGGGACTTTTGAACACTGAAGCTTTCTTT | CASRLGLLNTEAFF
TRBJ2-3 | . | TRBV13 | many | TGTGCCAGCAGCTCGCTCTCTACGCAGTATTTT | CASSSLSTQYF
TRBJ2-3 | . | TRBV20-1 | many | TGCAGTGCTAGGCTTGGGGCAGATACGCAGTATTTT | CSARLGADTQYF
TRBJ1-2 | . | TRBV19 | many | TGTGCCAGTAGTATTGGGGGGCAACCCCGAGGCTACACCTTC | CASSIGGQPRGYTF
TRBJ1-2 | . | TRBV5-4 | many | TGTGCCAGCACCCCTCGGGGGCAAGGGACCTATGGCTACACCTTC | CASTPRGQGTYGYTF
TRBJ1-4 | . | TRBV7-9 | many | TGTGCCAGCAGCCTCGGGCCAATACTGGATGAAAAACTGTTTTTT | CASSLGPILDEKLFF
TRBJ1-2 | TRBD1 | TRBV6-6 | many | TGTGCCAGCAGCTTTCCGGGACAGGGGGTCGACGGCTACACCTTC | CASSFPGQGVDGYTF